These 32 T cell receptor beta chains came from one sample sequenced in a study of blood T cell repertoires in COVID-19 (dated by TCRdb to about 2020). Libraries were built with the immunoSEQ multiplex PCR assay. TCRdb took over this immuneACCESS table, retaining in-frame rearrangements with V and J assigned. Such tables are incomplete; in checked studies, under half of the missing clones stem from an unresolved V gene, and the remainder is unexplained. This sample gives about 160,000 clones in total; just under 90% of them show up just once. The leading ten clones occupy around a tenth of the sample. What was sequenced was peripheral blood. These receptors were taken from a woman aged 70 to 79 with COVID-19, enrolled during active disease.

The V and J genes are TRBV24-1 and TRBJ2-1; the match to TRBD2 covers 15 bases. The CDR3 is made up of 18 amino acids. Germline CDR1 and CDR2: KGHDR and SFDVKD. The V and J ends lost 4 bases and 1 base, in that order; junction bases with no gene match: 4. CDR3 nucleotides: TGTGCCACCAGTGACCGAGGACTAGCGGGGGGGTCCTACAATGAGCAGTTCTTC. This encodes CATSDRGLAGGSYNEQFF.

The J gene is TRBJ1-1, the V gene TRBV28; a weak D match, TRBD1 (5 bases). The V gene's germline CDR1 is MDHEN and CDR2 SYDVKM. The CDR3 runs 14 residues. V was trimmed by 5 bases and J by 6 bases, leaving 16 bases between them. The CDR3 nucleotides read TGTGCCAGCAGTCACAGACAGAGTATCCCTGAAGCTTTCTTT. It encodes CASSHRQSIPEAFF.

The chain couples TRBV7-9 to TRBJ2-7; D unresolved. Trimming shortened V by 4 bases and J by 3 bases, and 19 bases separated the two germline ends. The CDR3 runs to 16 residues. CDR1 and CDR2 from the germline V gene are SEHNR and FQNEAQ (reference sequence). The CDR3 spells CASSSLVFPMVYEQYF. Written as DNA, the CDR3 is TGTGCCAGCAGCTCCCTCGTCTTCCCTATGGTCTACGAGCAGTACTTC.

This sequence joins TRBV4-1 and TRBJ1-2; possibly TRBD1 for D (6 bases). V was pared by 5 bases and J by 8 bases, with 33 bases between. The CDR3 sequence is 19 residues long. Germline V gene data show CDR1 as MGHRA and CDR2 as YSYEKL. CDR3 protein: CASSAILAPINRESRGYTF. The CDR3 DNA sequence: TGCGCCAGCAGCGCCATCCTCGCCCCAATAAACAGGGAGTCGAGGGGCTACACCTTC.

J is TRBJ1-2 and V is TRBV30; D is unresolved. The germline V gene encodes CDR1 GTSNPN and CDR2 SVGIG (reference sequence). CDR3 size: 14 residues. The V end was cut by 4 bases, the J end by 8 bases, with 20 bases between. CDR3 region: CAWKLPPGYAGYTF. The CDR3 DNA is TGTGCCTGGAAGCTCCCCCCAGGTTACGCGGGCTACACCTTC.

V gene TRBV29-1 combines with J gene TRBJ1-1, with TRBD1 matching 7 bases. Unmatched junction bases numbered 15, after V lost 7 bases and J lost 4 bases. The CDR3 covers 15 residues. Germline V gives CDR1 SQVTM, CDR2 ANQGSEA. CDR3 amino acids: CSGVGRGNGFTEAFF. CDR3 in DNA: TGCAGCGGGGTAGGCAGGGGGAATGGGTTCACTGAAGCTTTCTTT.

The gene calls are TRBV11-2 and TRBJ1-4, with D unresolved. The V gene's germline CDR1 is SGHAT and CDR2 FQNNGV. The CDR3 has 13 amino acids. V lost 1 base and J 4 bases, leaving 4 bases between the germline ends. CDR3 DNA: TGTGCCAGCAGCTTAGTTCTTAATGAAAAACTGTTTTTT. This codes for CASSLVLNEKLFF.

This sequence joins TRBV3-1 (or the pseudogene TRBV3-2) and TRBJ2-7; D may be TRBD2 (5 bases). The CDR3 covers 16 residues. Germline loops: CDR1 LGHDT, CDR2 YNNKEL (reference sequence). V was pared by 1 base and J by 1 base, with 14 bases between. CDR3 bases: TGTGCCAGCAGCCAAGTTCTGACGGGGATTTCCTACGAGCAGTACTTC. This sequence encodes CASSQVLTGISYEQYF.

This clone has just one count. The chain recombines TRBV7-3 with TRBJ2-5; a weak D match, TRBD2 (6 bases). This CDR3 is built from 14 residues. The germline V gene encodes CDR1 SGHTA and CDR2 FQGTGA. V dropped 4 bases and J dropped 5 bases, with 14 bases sitting between them. CDR3 region: CASSWRGGDETQYF. The CDR3, as DNA: TGTGCCAGCAGCTGGAGGGGAGGTGATGAGACCCAGTACTTC.

The chain recombines TRBV28 with TRBJ1-4; 7 nucleotides line up with TRBD1. Germline CDR1 and CDR2: MDHEN and SYDVKM. The V segment lost 6 bases and the J segment 4 bases; nucleotides outside the gene matches: 14. The CDR3 loop spans 17 amino acids. CDR3 in amino acids: CASSPGPGQWDNEKLFF. In DNA form, the CDR3 reads TGTGCCAGCAGCCCTGGTCCGGGACAGTGGGATAATGAAAAACTGTTTTTT.

This chain uses TRBV5-8 with TRBJ2-5; D is possibly TRBD2 (6 bases). Germline CDR1 SGHTS, CDR2 YDEGEE. Trimming left V 0 bases short and J 4 bases short, with 13 bases between. The CDR3 consists of 15 residues. CDR3 DNA sequence: TGTGCCAGCAGCTTGGGGGCGGGGAATGCAGAGACCCAGTACTTC. Amino acid sequence: CASSLGAGNAETQYF.

V gene TRBV5-4 combines with J gene TRBJ1-1; 12 nucleotides align to TRBD1. This CDR3 spans 15 amino acids. Germline V gene sequence: CDR1 SGHNT, CDR2 YYREEE (reference sequence). V was clipped by 4 bases and J by 2 bases; unmatched bases: 3. For the CDR3, the DNA is TGTGCCAGCAGCCAAGGGACAGGGGGCAACACTGAAGCTTTCTTT. This gives the protein CASSQGTGGNTEAFF.

The rearrangement joins TRBV9 to TRBJ1-2; 8 bases are a match to TRBD1. Trimming cost V 3 bases and J 2 bases; bases outside gene matches: 6. CDR1 is SGDLS, CDR2 YYNGEE, per germline. The CDR3 spans 15 residues. The CDR3 is CASSEQDRGNYGYTF. CDR3 DNA sequence: TGTGCCAGCAGCGAACAAGACAGGGGCAACTATGGCTACACCTTC.

This clone is a singleton in its sample. In the same sample, other DNA sequences code for this CDR3. The V call is TRBV2, the J call TRBJ1-6; D is possibly TRBD1 (6 bases). There are 14 residues in the CDR3. CDR1 SNHLY and CDR2 FYNNEI come from the germline V gene. Trimming stripped 11 bases from V and 6 bases from J, with 17 bases between. CDR3 DNA sequence: TGTGCCCGGGGAGGGGGGGGCGGTAATTCACCCCTCCACTTT. This gives the protein CARGGGGGNSPLHF.

The chain uses TRBV6-1 and TRBJ2-5, with 9 bases identical to TRBD2. V dropped 3 bases and J dropped 4; count of bases not matched to a gene: 3. CDR3 length equals 14 residues. CDR1 is MNHNS, CDR2 SASEGT, per germline. CDR3 nucleotide sequence: TGTGCCAGCAGTGAGCTAGCGGGGACAGAGACCCAGTACTTC. It yields the protein CASSELAGTETQYF.

The gene calls are TRBV19 and TRBJ2-1; 9 bases fit TRBD2. Germline V gives CDR1 LNHDA, CDR2 SQIVND (reference sequence). Trimming cost V 2 bases and J 2 bases; bases outside gene matches: 4. The CDR3 spans 16 residues. CDR3 loop: CASSISLAGAYNEQFF. CDR3 nucleotide sequence: TGTGCCAGTAGTATATCGTTAGCGGGGGCCTACAATGAGCAGTTCTTC.

The CDR3: CASSLAQPGQSGNTIYF. The CDR3 nucleotides are TGCGCCAGCAGCTTGGCCCAACCGGGTCAATCTGGAAACACCATATATTTT. The V gene is TRBV5-1, the J gene TRBJ1-3; D not resolved. Germline V gene lookup returns CDR1 SGHRS and CDR2 YFSETQ. The CDR3 is 17 residues long. The V gene lost 0 bases and the J gene lost 1 base, with 14 bases spanning the gap. The full variable domain, completed using reference TRBV5-1 and TRBJ1-3, is KAGVTQTPRYLIKTRGQQVTLSCSPISGHRSVSWYQQTPGQGLQFLFEYFSETQRNKGNFPGRFSGRQFSNSRSEMNVSTLELGDSALYLCASSLAQPGQSGNTIYFGEGSWLTVV.

This clone was seen a single time. This sequence joins TRBV5-1 and TRBJ1-1; the D gene is possibly TRBD1 (6 bases). The CDR3 covers 16 residues. CDR1 SGHRS and CDR2 YFSETQ come from the germline V gene. The V and J ends lost 3 bases and 3 bases respectively, with 18 bases between them. CDR3 in amino acids: CASSWAGGGGYTEAFF. As DNA, the CDR3 is TGCGCCAGCAGCTGGGCGGGGGGCGGTGGTTACACTGAAGCTTTCTTT. The full variable domain, in which reference TRBV5-1 and TRBJ1-1 provide the parts outside the CDR3, is KAGVTQTPRYLIKTRGQQVTLSCSPISGHRSVSWYQQTPGQGLQFLFEYFSETQRNKGNFPGRFSGRQFSNSRSEMNVSTLELGDSALYLCASSWAGGGGYTEAFFGQGTRLTVV.

The chain is built from TRBV9 and TRBJ2-2; TRBD2 aligns across 7 bases. The CDR3 loop spans 14 amino acids. After removal of 1 base from V and 6 bases from J, the junction contained 3 bases not matched to a gene. Germline V gene data show CDR1 as SGDLS and CDR2 as YYNGEE. CDR3 nucleotide sequence: TGTGCCAGCAGCGTAATGACTAGCCCCGGGGAGCTGTTTTTT. Translating it yields CASSVMTSPGELFF.

V and J are TRBV11-2 and TRBJ1-3; D is possibly TRBD1 (5 bases). The CDR3 is 14 residues long. CDR1 and CDR2 (germline): SGHAT, FQNNGV. The V end was cut by 5 bases, the J end by 0 bases, with 8 bases between. DNA of the CDR3: TGTGCCAGCAGCACGACAGTCTCTGGAAACACCATATATTTT. Translated: CASSTTVSGNTIYF.

V is TRBV19 and J is TRBJ2-3; 15 nucleotides line up with TRBD2. The CDR3 has 14 residues. CDR1 LNHDA and CDR2 SQIVND come from the germline V gene (reference sequence). Germline trimming cut 9 bases from V and 8 bases from J; bases unmatched to any gene: 6. The CDR3 DNA is TGTGCCAGCGGGGGACTAGCGGGAGGAGGTACGCAGTATTTT. It translates to CASGGLAGGGTQYF.

This clone was detected only once. The CDR3 is CASSHPRGGNTGELFF. The DNA for the CDR3 is TGTGCCAGCAGCCACCCAAGAGGGGGCAACACCGGGGAGCTGTTTTTT. The rearrangement links TRBV28 to TRBJ2-2; TRBD1 matches at 7 bases. V shed 6 bases and J 2 bases; nucleotides not matched to a gene: 9. The CDR3 spans 16 residues. Per the germline V gene, CDR1 is MDHEN and CDR2 is SYDVKM.

The genes are TRBV7-2 and TRBJ2-7; 7 bases are a match to TRBD1. Germline V gives CDR1 SGHTA, CDR2 FQGNSA. The CDR3 totals 14 residues. J was trimmed by 5 bases and V by 2 bases; bases with no gene match: 6. The CDR3 DNA follows: TGTGCCAGCAGCTTAAACAGGGGCCCCCACGAGCAGTACTTC. This sequence encodes CASSLNRGPHEQYF. Combining the CDR3 with reference TRBV7-2 and TRBJ2-7 gives the whole variable domain GAGVSQSPSNKVTEKGKDVELRCDPISGHTALYWYRQSLGQGLEFLIYFQGNSAPDKSGLPSDRFSAERTGGSVSTLTIQRTQQEDSAVYLCASSLNRGPHEQYFGPGTRLTVT.

The chain employs TRBV6-1 and TRBJ1-6; D might be TRBD1 (5 bases). Germline V gene data show CDR1 as MNHNS and CDR2 as SASEGT. V shed 3 bases and J shed 8 bases, with 11 bases lying between them. The CDR3 consists of 14 residues. CDR3 in amino acids: CASSEGLWDSPLHF. Written as DNA, the CDR3 is TGTGCCAGCAGTGAGGGGCTTTGGGATTCACCCCTCCACTTT.

This clone was observed a single time. This rearrangement joins TRBV6-5 to TRBJ1-3; 8 bases map to TRBD1. The CDR3 length is 16 residues. V lost 4 bases and J lost 2; bases outside the gene matches: 7. The germline gives CDR1 MNHEY, CDR2 SVGAGI. The DNA of the CDR3 is TGTGCCAGCAGTTGGATGGACAGGGAGACTGGAAACACCATATATTTT. Amino acids: CASSWMDRETGNTIYF.

The genes are TRBV24-1 and TRBJ2-1, with 8 bases identical to TRBD2. The CDR3 has 15 amino acids. V gave up 7 bases and J gave up 5 bases; unmatched junction bases: 9. The germline CDR1 and CDR2 sequences are KGHDR and SFDVKD. The CDR3 sequence is CATREGAGGHNEQFF. The CDR3 nucleotides are TGTGCCACCAGAGAAGGGGCGGGGGGACACAATGAGCAGTTCTTC.

The rearrangement links TRBV18 to TRBJ2-7; 7 positions agree with TRBD1. CDR1 is KGHSH and CDR2 is LQKENI in the germline V gene. The CDR3 is made up of 17 amino acids. V was pared by 6 bases and J by 2 bases, with 16 bases of the junction left unmatched. The CDR3 protein is CASSQTVGGQRPYEQYF. The CDR3 coding sequence is TGTGCCAGCTCCCAAACCGTTGGGGGACAGAGACCCTACGAGCAGTACTTC. Full variable domain (outside the CDR3, taken from reference TRBV18 and TRBJ2-7): NAGVMQNPRHLVRRRGQEARLRCSPMKGHSHVYWYRQLPEEGLKFMVYLQKENIIDESGMPKERFSAEFPKEGPSILRIQQVVRGDSAAYFCASSQTVGGQRPYEQYFGPGTRLTVT.

This sequence joins TRBV4-1 and TRBJ1-1; 8 bases are shared with TRBD1. With V trimmed by 4 bases and J by 0 bases, 19 bases remained unmatched. The CDR3 has 20 residues. Germline assignment: CDR1 MGHRA and CDR2 YSYEKL. CDR3 sequence (DNA): TGCGCCAGCAGCCTATCTCCGGGACAGGTCGGTATCCCTTTGAACACTGAAGCTTTCTTT. It yields the protein CASSLSPGQVGIPLNTEAFF.

The chain links TRBV27 to TRBJ2-7; D is undetermined. Germline CDR1 is MNHEY and CDR2 is SMNVEV (reference sequence). V was pared by 2 bases and J by 3 bases, with 11 bases between. The CDR3 extends over 14 amino acids. CDR3 nucleotide sequence: TGTGCCAGCAGTTTAGACATGACGGTCTACGAGCAGTACTTC. This codes for CASSLDMTVYEQYF.

The gene calls are TRBV27 and TRBJ1-6; tentative D call: TRBD1 (5 bases). Germline lookup yields CDR1 MNHEY and CDR2 SMNVEV (reference sequence). Trimming pared 2 bases from V and 2 bases from J, leaving 10 bases between. The CDR3 has 16 residues. The chain's CDR3 is CASSLGGGTYNSPLHF. The DNA for the CDR3 is TGTGCCAGCAGTTTAGGGGGGGGAACCTATAATTCACCCCTCCACTTT.

The V gene is TRBV5-1, the J gene TRBJ2-3; possibly TRBD2 for D (7 bases). Germline values: CDR1 SGHRS, CDR2 YFSETQ. The CDR3 has 16 residues. Trimming removed 0 bases at V and 1 base at J, with 12 bases between. CDR3: CASSLEGRGRTDTQYF. The DNA for the CDR3 is TGCGCCAGCAGCTTGGAGGGGCGGGGGCGCACAGATACGCAGTATTTT.

The genes are TRBV6-4 and TRBJ2-7; the match to TRBD2 covers 8 bases. The junction had 18 bases not matched to a gene; V was cut back by 11 bases and J by 0 bases. The CDR3 is made up of 17 amino acids. Per the germline V gene, CDR1 is MRHNA and CDR2 is SNTAGT. CDR3 nucleotides: TGTGCCCGTACGGGGGGGCGCCTCTCCCTCTACTCCTACGAGCAGTACTTC. Its translation is CARTGGRLSLYSYEQYF.